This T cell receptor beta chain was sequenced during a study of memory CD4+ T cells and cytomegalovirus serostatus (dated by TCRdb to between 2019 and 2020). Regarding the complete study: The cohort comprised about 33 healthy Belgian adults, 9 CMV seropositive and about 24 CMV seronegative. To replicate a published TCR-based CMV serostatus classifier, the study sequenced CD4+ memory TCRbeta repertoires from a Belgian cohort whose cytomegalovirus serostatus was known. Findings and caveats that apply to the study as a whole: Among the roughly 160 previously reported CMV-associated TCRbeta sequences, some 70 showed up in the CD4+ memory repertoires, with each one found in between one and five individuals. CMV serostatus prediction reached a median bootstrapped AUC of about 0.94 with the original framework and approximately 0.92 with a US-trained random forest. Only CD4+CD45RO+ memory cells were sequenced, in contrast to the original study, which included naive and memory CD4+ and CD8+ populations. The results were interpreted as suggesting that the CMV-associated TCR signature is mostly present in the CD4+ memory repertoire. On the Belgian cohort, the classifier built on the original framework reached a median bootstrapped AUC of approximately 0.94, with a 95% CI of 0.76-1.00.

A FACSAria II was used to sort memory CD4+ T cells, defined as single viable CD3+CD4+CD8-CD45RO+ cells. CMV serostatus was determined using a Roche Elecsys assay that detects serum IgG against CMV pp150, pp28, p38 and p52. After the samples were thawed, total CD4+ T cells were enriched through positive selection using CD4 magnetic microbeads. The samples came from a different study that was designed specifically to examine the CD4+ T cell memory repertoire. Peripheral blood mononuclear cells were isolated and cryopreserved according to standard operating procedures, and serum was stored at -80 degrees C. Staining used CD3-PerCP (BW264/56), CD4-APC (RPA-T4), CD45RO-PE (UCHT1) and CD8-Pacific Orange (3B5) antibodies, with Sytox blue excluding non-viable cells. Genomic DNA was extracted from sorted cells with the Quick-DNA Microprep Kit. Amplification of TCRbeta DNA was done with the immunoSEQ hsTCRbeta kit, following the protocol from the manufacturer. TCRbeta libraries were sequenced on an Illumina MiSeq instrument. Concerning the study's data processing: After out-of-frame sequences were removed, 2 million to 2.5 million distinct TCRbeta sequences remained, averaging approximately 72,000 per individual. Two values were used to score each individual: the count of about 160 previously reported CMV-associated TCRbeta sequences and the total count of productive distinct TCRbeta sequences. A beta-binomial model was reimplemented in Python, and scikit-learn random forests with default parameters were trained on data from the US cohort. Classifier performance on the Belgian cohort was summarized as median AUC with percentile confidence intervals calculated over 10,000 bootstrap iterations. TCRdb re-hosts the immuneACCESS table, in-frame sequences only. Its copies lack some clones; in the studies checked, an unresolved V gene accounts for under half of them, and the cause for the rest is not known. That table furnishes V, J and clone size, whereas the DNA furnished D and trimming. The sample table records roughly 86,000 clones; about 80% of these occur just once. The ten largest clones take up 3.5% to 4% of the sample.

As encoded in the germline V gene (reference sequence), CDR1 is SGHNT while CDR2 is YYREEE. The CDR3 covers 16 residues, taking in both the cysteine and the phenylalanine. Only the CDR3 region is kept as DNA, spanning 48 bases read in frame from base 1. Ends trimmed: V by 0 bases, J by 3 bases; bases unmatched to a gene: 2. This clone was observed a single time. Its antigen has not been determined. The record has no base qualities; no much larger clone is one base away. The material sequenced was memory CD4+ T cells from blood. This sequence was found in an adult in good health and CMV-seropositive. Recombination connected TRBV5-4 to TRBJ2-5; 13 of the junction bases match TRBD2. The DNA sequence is TGTGCCAGCAGCTTGGGACTAGCGGGAGGCAAAGAGACCCAGTACTTC. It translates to CASSLGLAGGKETQYF.